The 10 T cell receptor beta chains presented below share a single source sample, sequenced in a study of CD8 T cells in ankylosing spondylitis. TCRdb independently ran MiXCR on the 5' RACE reads; one entry per CDR3 protein. The repertoire holds 300,000 to 350,000 distinct CDR3 sequences, around 20% seen once, with 3.5% in the top ten. Sequenced material: blood, either unsorted or a sorted T cell fraction (not recorded which). The receptors shown here come from a female donor with ankylosing spondylitis or in good health (not recorded which).

This clonotype appeared a few times. The chain recombines TRBV29-1 with TRBJ2-5, with D uncertain. The CDR3 has 13 amino acids. Germline CDR1 SQVTM, CDR2 ANQGSEA. The V end was cut by 2 bases, the J end by 7 bases, with 14 bases between. Here the CDR3 DNA reads TGCAGCGTTGAACTAAGGGCGGATGGGACCCAGTACTTC. It translates to CSVELRADGTQYF.

This clonotype was observed many times. The J gene is TRBJ2-1, the V gene TRBV20-1; D not certain. Germline CDR1 and CDR2: DFQATT and SNEGSKA (reference sequence). V dropped 4 bases and J dropped 3 bases, with 16 bases sitting between them. The CDR3 covers 15 residues. In nucleotides, the CDR3 is TGCAGTGCTACTTGGGCGGAAGGAGACTACAATGAGCAGTTCTTC. Its protein is CSATWAEGDYNEQFF.

In nucleotides, the CDR3 is TGTGCCAGCAGTTCCCTGGGACAGGGGGTCCTCAGGGAGCAGTTCTTC. Its protein is CASSSLGQGVLREQFF. This chain uses TRBV27 with TRBJ2-1; the match to TRBD1 covers 11 bases. The V and J ends lost 4 bases and 10 bases, in that order; junction bases with no gene match: 12. This CDR3 region has 16 residues. Germline assignment: CDR1 MNHEY and CDR2 SMNVEV (reference sequence).

V gene TRBV28 combines with J gene TRBJ2-5, with D hard to call. The CDR3 length is 15 residues. Germline V lookup: CDR1 MDHEN, CDR2 SYDVKM. With 3 bases removed from V and 3 bases from J, the gap between germline ends came to 14 bases. The CDR3 DNA reads as TGTGCCAGCAGTTTGAGGCGACCCCAGGAAGAGACCCAGTACTTC. Protein sequence: CASSLRRPQEETQYF. Full variable domain (outside the CDR3, taken from reference TRBV28 and TRBJ2-5): DVKVTQSSRYLVKRTGEKVFLECVQDMDHENMFWYRQDPGLGLRLIYFSYDVKMKEKGDIPEGYSVSREKKERFSLILESASTNQTSMYLCASSLRRPQEETQYFGPGTRLLVL.

The J gene is TRBJ2-3, the V gene TRBV7-3; TRBD2 agrees at 7 bases. CDR1 SGHTA and CDR2 FQGTGA come from the germline V gene. The CDR3 sequence is 15 residues long. V was pared by 5 bases and J by 2 bases, with 7 bases of the junction left unmatched. The CDR3 loop is CASSPSGTLTDTQYF. The CDR3 nucleotides are TGTGCCAGCAGCCCCAGCGGGACTCTCACAGATACGCAGTATTTT.

In its sample, this clonotype was seen a few times. The V and J genes are TRBV5-1 and TRBJ2-3, with 10 bases that match TRBD2. Germline V gives CDR1 SGHRS, CDR2 YFSETQ. The CDR3 consists of 19 residues. Trimming took 0 bases from V and 1 from J; bases not matched to a gene: 11. Here the CDR3 DNA reads TGCGCCAGCAGCTTGGTCGGGCTAGCGGGAGCAAGTGGCACAGATACGCAGTATTTT. Residues: CASSLVGLAGASGTDTQYF.

The chain combines TRBV5-1 with TRBJ2-1, with no clear D. Germline V gene data show CDR1 as SGHRS and CDR2 as YFSETQ. The CDR3 runs 14 residues. V was trimmed by 0 bases and J by 7 bases, leaving 11 bases between them. CDR3 loop: CASSLVFGKNEQFF. The CDR3 DNA reads as TGCGCCAGCAGCTTGGTCTTTGGGAAGAATGAGCAGTTCTTC.

This clonotype has more than one count but fewer than ten. The chain carries TRBV9 and TRBJ2-7; 8 bases map to TRBD1. This CDR3 region has 15 residues. With V trimmed by 0 bases and J by 6 bases, 8 bases remained unmatched. Per the germline V gene, CDR1 is SGDLS and CDR2 is YYNGEE. The CDR3 DNA is TGTGCCAGCAGCGTAGTTGGACAGGGAGTTGGCGAGCAGTACTTC. It codes for CASSVVGQGVGEQYF.

This chain uses TRBV19 with TRBJ2-2; 7 bases line up with TRBD1. CDR3 length equals 15 residues. Germline CDR1 LNHDA, CDR2 SQIVND (reference sequence). Unmatched junction bases numbered 8, after V lost 5 bases and J lost 5 bases. The CDR3 nucleotides are TGTGCCAGTAGTTGGGACAGAGCTAGAACCGGGGAGCTGTTTTTT. Its translation is CASSWDRARTGELFF.

This chain joins TRBV11-3 and TRBJ1-3, with D unresolved. The germline V gene encodes CDR1 SGHNT and CDR2 YENEEA. V dropped 2 bases and J dropped 3 bases, with 8 bases sitting between them. The CDR3 loop spans 14 amino acids. The CDR3 DNA follows: TGTGCCAGCAGCTTATCCGGGAGTGGAAACACCATATATTTT. Translating gives CASSLSGSGNTIYF.